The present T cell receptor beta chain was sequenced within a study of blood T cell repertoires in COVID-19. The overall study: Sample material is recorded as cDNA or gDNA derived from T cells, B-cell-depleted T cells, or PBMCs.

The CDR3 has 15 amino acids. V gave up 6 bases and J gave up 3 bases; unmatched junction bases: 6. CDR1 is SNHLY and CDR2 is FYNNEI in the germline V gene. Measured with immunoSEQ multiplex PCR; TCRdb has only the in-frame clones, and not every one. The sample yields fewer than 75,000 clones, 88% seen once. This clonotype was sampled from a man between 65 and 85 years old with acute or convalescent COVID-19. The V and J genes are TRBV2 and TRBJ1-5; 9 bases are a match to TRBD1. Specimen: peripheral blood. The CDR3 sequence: CASSGGTGFNQPQHF. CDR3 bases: TGTGCCAGCAGCGGAGGGACAGGGTTCAATCAGCCCCAGCATTTT. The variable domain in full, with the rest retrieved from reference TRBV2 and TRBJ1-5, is EPEVTQTPSHQVTQMGQEVILRCVPISNHLYFYWYRQILGQKVEFLVSFYNNEISEKSEIFDDQFSVERPDGSNFTLKIRSTKLEDSAMYFCASSGGTGFNQPQHFGDGTRLSIL.